The 8 T cell receptor beta chains reported below all come from one sample, sequenced in a study of shared T cell receptors in the human thymus. Data came from immunoSEQ multiplex PCR; TCRdb stores just in-frame clones and leaves some out. This sample has 650,000 to 950,000 clones, with over 75% found just once. These data also featured in a second study, about human thymus T cells.

Sequencing was done on a sample of thymocytes. These receptors all stem from a girl less than two years old with a congenital heart defect.

The V and J genes are TRBV11-3 and TRBJ2-5; TRBD1 agrees at 7 bases. CDR1 and CDR2 (germline): SGHNT, YENEEA. The CDR3 loop spans 17 amino acids. V lost 2 bases to trimming and J lost 5 bases; unmatched junction nucleotides: 14. This chain's CDR3 is CASSLYPEGACCETQYF. CDR3 DNA sequence: TGTGCCAGCAGCTTATATCCCGAGGGGGCCTGTTGCGAGACCCAGTACTTC.

The V gene is TRBV27, the J gene TRBJ1-1, with 7 bases identical to TRBD1. J was trimmed by 11 bases and V by 5 bases; bases with no gene match: 5. The germline gives CDR1 MNHEY, CDR2 SMNVEV (reference sequence). CDR3 length: 11 residues. CDR3 sequence reads: CASSQTGLAFF. The CDR3 coding sequence is TGTGCCAGCAGTCAGACAGGGTTGGCTTTCTTT.

V and J are TRBV4-1 and TRBJ2-1; 7 nucleotides align to TRBD2. J gave up 2 bases and V 7 bases, and 14 bases lay outside the gene matches. The CDR3 totals 17 residues. Germline CDR1 reads MGHRA; CDR2 reads YSYEKL. DNA of the CDR3: TGCGCCAGCACCTTGGGTGATCCGGGGGGACCCTACAATGAGCAGTTCTTC. Encoded protein: CASTLGDPGGPYNEQFF.

The rearrangement uses TRBV29-1 and TRBJ2-1; possibly TRBD2 for D (5 bases). The germline V and J ends were trimmed by 8 bases and 7 bases, with 21 bases remaining between them. The V gene's germline CDR1 is SQVTM and CDR2 ANQGSEA. This CDR3 is built from 14 residues. The CDR3 spells CSCRRSGRVNEQFF. The CDR3 region has the DNA TGCAGCTGTCGGCGGAGCGGAAGGGTTAATGAGCAGTTCTTC.

The rearrangement links TRBV6-1 to TRBJ2-7; 9 bases agree with TRBD1. CDR1 is MNHNS, CDR2 SASEGT, per germline. The trim removed 5 bases at V and 4 bases at J, leaving 6 bases unmatched. This CDR3 region has 14 residues. The CDR3 coding sequence is TGTGCCAGCAGTCACGGGACAGGGTGGTACGAGCAGTACTTC. Encoded protein: CASSHGTGWYEQYF.

This chain connects TRBV19 to TRBJ2-7; a possible D gene is TRBD1 (6 bases). CDR3 size: 16 residues. Germline V gene lookup returns CDR1 LNHDA and CDR2 SQIVND (reference sequence). Trimming left V 5 bases short and J 5 bases short, with 22 bases between. CDR3 loop: CASSLGCGGFFHEQYF. In DNA form, the CDR3 reads TGTGCCAGTAGTCTCGGTTGTGGGGGCTTTTTCCACGAGCAGTACTTC.

The rearrangement joins TRBV19 to TRBJ2-6; D unresolved. This CDR3 spans 15 amino acids. Germline-derived CDR1 and CDR2 are LNHDA and SQIVND (reference sequence). V was clipped by 1 base and J by 1 base, with 5 bases between them. The CDR3 loop is CASSIVPSGANVLTF. In DNA, the CDR3 is TGTGCCAGTAGTATAGTTCCATCTGGGGCCAACGTCCTGACTTTC. The variable domain in full, with the rest retrieved from reference TRBV19 and TRBJ2-6, is DGGITQSPKYLFRKEGQNVTLSCEQNLNHDAMYWYRQDPGQGLRLIYYSQIVNDFQKGDIAEGYSVSREKKESFPLTVTSAQKNPTAFYLCASSIVPSGANVLTFGAGSRLTVL.

The gene calls are TRBV13 and TRBJ1-3, with D maybe TRBD1 (6 bases). V lost 2 bases and J lost 3, with 14 bases in between. The CDR3 is 16 amino acids. CDR1 and CDR2 (germline): PRHDT, FYEKMQ (reference sequence). This CDR3 reads CASSLFVGALGNTIYF. The CDR3, as DNA: TGTGCCAGCAGCTTATTCGTGGGGGCGCTTGGAAACACCATATATTTT.